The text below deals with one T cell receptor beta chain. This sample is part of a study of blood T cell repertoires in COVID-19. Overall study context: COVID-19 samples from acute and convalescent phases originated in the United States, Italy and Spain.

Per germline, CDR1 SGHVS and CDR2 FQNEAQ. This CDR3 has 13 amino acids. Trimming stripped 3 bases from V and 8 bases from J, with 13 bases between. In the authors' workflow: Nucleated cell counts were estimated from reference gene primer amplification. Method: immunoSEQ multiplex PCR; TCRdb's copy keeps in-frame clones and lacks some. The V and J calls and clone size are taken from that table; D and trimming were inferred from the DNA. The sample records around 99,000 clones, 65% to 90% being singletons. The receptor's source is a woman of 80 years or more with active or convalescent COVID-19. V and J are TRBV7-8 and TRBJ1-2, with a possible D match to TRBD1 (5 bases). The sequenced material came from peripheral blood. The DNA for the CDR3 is TGTGCCAGCAGCTTGGCAGGGCCAGAAGGCTACACCTTC. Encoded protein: CASSLAGPEGYTF.